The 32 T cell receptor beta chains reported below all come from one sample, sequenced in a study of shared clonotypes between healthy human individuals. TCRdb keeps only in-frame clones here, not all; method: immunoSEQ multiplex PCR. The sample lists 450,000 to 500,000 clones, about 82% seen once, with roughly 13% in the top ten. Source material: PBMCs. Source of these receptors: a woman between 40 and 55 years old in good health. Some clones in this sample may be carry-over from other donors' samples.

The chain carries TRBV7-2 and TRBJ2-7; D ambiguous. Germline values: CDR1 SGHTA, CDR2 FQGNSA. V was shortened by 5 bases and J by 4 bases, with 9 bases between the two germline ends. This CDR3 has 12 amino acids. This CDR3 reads CASSTTYYEQYF. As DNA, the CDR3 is TGTGCCAGCAGCACGACCTATTACGAGCAGTACTTC.

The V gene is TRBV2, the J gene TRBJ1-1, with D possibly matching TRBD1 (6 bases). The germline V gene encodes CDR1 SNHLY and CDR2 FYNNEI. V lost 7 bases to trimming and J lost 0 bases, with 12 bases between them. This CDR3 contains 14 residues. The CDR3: CASKGGLMNTEAFF. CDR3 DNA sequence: TGTGCCAGCAAGGGGGGCCTCATGAACACTGAAGCTTTCTTT. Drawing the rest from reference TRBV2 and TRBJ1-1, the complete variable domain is EPEVTQTPSHQVTQMGQEVILRCVPISNHLYFYWYRQILGQKVEFLVSFYNNEISEKSEIFDDQFSVERPDGSNFTLKIRSTKLEDSAMYFCASKGGLMNTEAFFGQGTRLTVV.

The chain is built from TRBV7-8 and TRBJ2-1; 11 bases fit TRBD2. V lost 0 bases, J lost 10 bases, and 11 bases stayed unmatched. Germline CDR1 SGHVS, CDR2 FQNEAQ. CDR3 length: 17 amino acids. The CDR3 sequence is CASSLALVTSGVWEQFF. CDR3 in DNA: TGTGCCAGCAGCTTAGCTTTGGTGACTAGCGGGGTTTGGGAGCAGTTCTTC.

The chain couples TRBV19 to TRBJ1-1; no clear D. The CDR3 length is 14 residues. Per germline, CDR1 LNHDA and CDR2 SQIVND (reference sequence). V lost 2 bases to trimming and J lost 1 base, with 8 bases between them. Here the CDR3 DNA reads TGTGCCAGTAGTATACAGGTTCGGAACACTGAAGCTTTCTTT. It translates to CASSIQVRNTEAFF.

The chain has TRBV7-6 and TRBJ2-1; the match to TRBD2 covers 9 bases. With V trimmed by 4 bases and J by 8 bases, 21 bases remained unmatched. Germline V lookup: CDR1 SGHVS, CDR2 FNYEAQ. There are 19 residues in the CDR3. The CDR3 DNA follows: TGTGCCAGCAGCTCCCGTCTCGGAGGGGGAGCGGGAGGCCAGCATGAGCAGTTCTTC. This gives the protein CASSSRLGGGAGGQHEQFF.

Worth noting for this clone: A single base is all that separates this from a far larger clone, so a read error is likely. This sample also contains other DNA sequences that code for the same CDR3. The CDR3 here is CASSQAAGGSFHEQFF. The CDR3 DNA reads TGTGCCAGCAGCCAAGCGGCTGGCGGGAGTTTCCATGAGCAGTTCTTC. V is TRBV4-2 and J is TRBJ2-1, with 7 bases fitting TRBD2. Per germline, CDR1 LGHNA and CDR2 YNFKEQ. V gave up 1 base and J gave up 8 bases; unmatched junction bases: 11. The CDR3 loop spans 16 amino acids.

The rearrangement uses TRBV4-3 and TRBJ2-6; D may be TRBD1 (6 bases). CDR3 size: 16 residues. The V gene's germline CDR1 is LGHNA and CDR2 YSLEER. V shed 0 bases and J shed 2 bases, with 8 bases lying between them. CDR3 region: CASSQERGTGANVLTF. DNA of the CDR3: TGCGCCAGCAGCCAAGAAAGGGGGACTGGGGCCAACGTCCTGACTTTC.

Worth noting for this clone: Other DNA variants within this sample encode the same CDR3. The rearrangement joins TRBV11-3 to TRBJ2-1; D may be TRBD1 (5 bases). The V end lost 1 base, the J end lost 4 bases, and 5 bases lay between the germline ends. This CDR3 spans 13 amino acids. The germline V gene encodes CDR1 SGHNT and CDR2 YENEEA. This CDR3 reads CASSLGQYNEQFF. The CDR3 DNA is TGTGCCAGCAGCTTAGGACAGTACAATGAGCAGTTCTTC. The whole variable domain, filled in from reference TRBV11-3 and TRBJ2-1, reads EAGVVQSPRYKIIEKKQPVAFWCNPISGHNTLYWYLQNLGQGPELLIRYENEEAVDDSQLPKDRFSAERLKGVDSTLKIQPAELGDSAVYLCASSLGQYNEQFFGPGTRLTVL.

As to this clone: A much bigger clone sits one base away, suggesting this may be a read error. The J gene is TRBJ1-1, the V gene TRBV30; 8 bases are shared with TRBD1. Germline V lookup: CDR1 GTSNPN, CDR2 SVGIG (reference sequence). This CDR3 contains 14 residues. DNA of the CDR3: TGTGCCTGGAAGAAGACAGGGGAGAACACTGGAGCTTTCTTT. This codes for CAWKKTGENTGAFF.

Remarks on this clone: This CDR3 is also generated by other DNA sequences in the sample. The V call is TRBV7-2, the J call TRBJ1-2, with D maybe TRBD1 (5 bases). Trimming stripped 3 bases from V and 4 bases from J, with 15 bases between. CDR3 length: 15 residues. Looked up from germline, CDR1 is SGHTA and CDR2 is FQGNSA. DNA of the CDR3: TGTGCCAGCAGCTTGGGGAACTTGAGGGGCTATGGCTACACCTTC. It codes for CASSLGNLRGYGYTF.

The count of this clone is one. In DNA form, the CDR3 reads TGTGCCAGCAGTTACTCGACTAAGGTGGGCGACTATGGCTACACCTTC. It encodes CASSYSTKVGDYGYTF. This chain connects TRBV6-5 to TRBJ1-2; the D is unclear. This CDR3 is 16 amino acids long. Per the germline V gene, CDR1 is MNHEY and CDR2 is SVGAGI. V was pared by 0 bases and J by 3 bases, with 14 bases between.

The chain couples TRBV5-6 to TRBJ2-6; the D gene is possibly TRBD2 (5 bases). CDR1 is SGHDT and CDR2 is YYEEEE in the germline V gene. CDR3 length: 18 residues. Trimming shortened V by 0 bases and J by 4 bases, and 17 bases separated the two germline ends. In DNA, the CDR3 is TGTGCCAGCAGCTTGGTGGGTTGGGCTAGCTCCGGGGCCAACGTCCTGACTTTC. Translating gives CASSLVGWASSGANVLTF.

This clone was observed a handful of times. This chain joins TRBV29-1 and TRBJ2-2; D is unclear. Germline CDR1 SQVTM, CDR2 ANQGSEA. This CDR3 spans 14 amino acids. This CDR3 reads CGTKAATNTGELFF. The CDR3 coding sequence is TGCGGAACTAAGGCGGCTACTAACACCGGGGAGCTGTTTTTT.

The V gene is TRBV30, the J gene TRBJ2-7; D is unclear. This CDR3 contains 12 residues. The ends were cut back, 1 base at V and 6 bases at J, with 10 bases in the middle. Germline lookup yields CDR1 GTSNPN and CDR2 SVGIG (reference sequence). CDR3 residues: CAWSAAGFEQYF. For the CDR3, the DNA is TGTGCCTGGAGTGCGGCCGGGTTCGAGCAGTACTTC.

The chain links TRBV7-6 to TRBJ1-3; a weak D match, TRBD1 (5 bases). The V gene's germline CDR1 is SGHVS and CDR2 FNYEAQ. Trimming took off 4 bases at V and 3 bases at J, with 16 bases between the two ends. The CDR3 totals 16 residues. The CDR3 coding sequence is TGTGCCAGCAGCTCGCCGGGACGCCAGATTGGAAACACCATATATTTT. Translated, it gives CASSSPGRQIGNTIYF.

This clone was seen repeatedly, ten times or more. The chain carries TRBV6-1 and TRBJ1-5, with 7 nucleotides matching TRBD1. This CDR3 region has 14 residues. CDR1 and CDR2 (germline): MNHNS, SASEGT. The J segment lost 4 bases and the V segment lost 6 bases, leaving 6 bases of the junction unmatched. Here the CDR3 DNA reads TGTGCCAGCAGCGCTGGGACAGAGAATCAGCCCCAGCATTTT. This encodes CASSAGTENQPQHF.

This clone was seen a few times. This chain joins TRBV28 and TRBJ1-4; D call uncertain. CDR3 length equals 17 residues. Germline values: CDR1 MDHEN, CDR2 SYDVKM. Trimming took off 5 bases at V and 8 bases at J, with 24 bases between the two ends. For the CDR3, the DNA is TGTGCCAGCAGTCCCCGGGAAGGAGACCTTTTGGGAGAAAAACTGTTTTTT. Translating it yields CASSPREGDLLGEKLFF.

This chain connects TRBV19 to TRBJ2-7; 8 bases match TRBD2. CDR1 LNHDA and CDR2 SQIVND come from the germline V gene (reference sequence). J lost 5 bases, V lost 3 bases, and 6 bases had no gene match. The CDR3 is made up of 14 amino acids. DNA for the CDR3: TGTGCCAGTAGTATTGGCGGGAGGAACGACGAGCAGTACTTC. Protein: CASSIGGRNDEQYF.

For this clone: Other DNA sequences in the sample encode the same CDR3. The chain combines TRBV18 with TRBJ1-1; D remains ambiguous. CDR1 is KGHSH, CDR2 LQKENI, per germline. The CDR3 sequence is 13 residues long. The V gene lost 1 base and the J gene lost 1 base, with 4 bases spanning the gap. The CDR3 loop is CASSPQANTEAFF. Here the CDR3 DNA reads TGTGCCAGCTCACCACAGGCGAACACTGAAGCTTTCTTT. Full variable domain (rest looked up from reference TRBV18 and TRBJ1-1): NAGVMQNPRHLVRRRGQEARLRCSPMKGHSHVYWYRQLPEEGLKFMVYLQKENIIDESGMPKERFSAEFPKEGPSILRIQQVVRGDSAAYFCASSPQANTEAFFGQGTRLTVV.

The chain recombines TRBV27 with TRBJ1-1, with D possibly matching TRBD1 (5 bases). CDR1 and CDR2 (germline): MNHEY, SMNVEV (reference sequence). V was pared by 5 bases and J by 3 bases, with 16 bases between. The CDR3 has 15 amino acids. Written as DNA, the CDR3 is TGTGCCAGCAGTCCGCGACCCGCGGGGGACACTGAAGCTTTCTTT. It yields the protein CASSPRPAGDTEAFF.

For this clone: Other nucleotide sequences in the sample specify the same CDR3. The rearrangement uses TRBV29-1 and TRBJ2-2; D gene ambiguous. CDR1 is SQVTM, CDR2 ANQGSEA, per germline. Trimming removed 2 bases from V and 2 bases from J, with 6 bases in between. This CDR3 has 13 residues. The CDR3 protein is CSVESVNTGELFF. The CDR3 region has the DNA TGCAGCGTTGAATCAGTAAACACCGGGGAGCTGTTTTTT.

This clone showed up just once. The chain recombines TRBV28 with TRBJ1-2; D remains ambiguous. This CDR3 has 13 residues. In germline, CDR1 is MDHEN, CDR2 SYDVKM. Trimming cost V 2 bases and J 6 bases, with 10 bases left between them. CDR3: CASSLPRMDGYTF. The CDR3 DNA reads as TGTGCCAGCAGTTTACCAAGGATGGATGGCTACACCTTC.

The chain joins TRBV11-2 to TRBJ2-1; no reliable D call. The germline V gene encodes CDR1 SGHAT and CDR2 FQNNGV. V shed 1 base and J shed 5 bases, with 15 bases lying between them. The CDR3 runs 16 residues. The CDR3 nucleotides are TGTGCCAGCAGCTTAGGGGTAGCCCCTACTAACAATGAGCAGTTCTTC. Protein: CASSLGVAPTNNEQFF.

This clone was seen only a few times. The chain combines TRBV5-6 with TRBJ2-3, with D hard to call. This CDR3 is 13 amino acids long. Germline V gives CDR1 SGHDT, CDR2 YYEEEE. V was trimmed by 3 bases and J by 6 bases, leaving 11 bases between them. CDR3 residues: CASSSGYSDTQYF. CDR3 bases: TGTGCCAGCAGCTCCGGGTATTCGGATACGCAGTATTTT.

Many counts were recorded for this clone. The CDR3 loop reads CASSLRQGRGEKLFF. The DNA of the CDR3 is TGTGCCAGCAGCCTCAGACAGGGGAGGGGTGAAAAACTGTTTTTT. V usage is TRBV5-4 and J usage is TRBJ1-4; 8 bases map to TRBD1. Germline V gene data show CDR1 as SGHNT and CDR2 as YYREEE (reference sequence). V gave up 4 bases and J gave up 7 bases; unmatched junction bases: 9. The CDR3 length is 15 residues.

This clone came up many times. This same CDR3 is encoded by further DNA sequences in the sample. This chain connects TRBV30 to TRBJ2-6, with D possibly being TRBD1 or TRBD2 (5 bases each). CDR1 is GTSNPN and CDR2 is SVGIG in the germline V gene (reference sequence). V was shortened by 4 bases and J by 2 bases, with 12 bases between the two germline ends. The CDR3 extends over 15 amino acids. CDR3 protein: CAWMKRGAGANVLTF. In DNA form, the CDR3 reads TGTGCCTGGATGAAGAGGGGAGCTGGGGCCAACGTCCTGACTTTC.

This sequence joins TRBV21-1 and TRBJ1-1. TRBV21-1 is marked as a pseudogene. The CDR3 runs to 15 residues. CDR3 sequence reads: CAREEGEPMNTEAFF. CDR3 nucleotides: TGTGCCAGAGAGGAAGGGGAGCCGATGAACACTGAAGCTTTCTTT.

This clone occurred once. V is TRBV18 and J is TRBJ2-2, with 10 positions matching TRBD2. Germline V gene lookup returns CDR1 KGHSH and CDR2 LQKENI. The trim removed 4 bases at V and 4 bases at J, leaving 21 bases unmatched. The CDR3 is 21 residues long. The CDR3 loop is CASSLLGAEMIAGGATGELFF. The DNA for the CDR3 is TGTGCCAGCTCACTGCTCGGGGCAGAAATGATAGCGGGAGGAGCCACCGGGGAGCTGTTTTTT.

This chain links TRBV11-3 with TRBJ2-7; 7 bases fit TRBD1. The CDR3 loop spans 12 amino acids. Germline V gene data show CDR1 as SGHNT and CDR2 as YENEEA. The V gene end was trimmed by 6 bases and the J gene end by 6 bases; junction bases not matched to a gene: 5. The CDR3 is CASRKGAGEQYF. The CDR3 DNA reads TGTGCCAGCAGGAAGGGGGCGGGCGAGCAGTACTTC.

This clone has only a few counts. The CDR3 bases are TGTGCCAGCGCCATGGCCCCCCTTTACGAGCAGTACTTC. Translated, it gives CASAMAPLYEQYF. The chain couples TRBV7-2 to TRBJ2-7; no reliable D call. The CDR3 totals 13 residues. Trimming pared 8 bases from V and 4 bases from J, leaving 15 bases between. Germline values: CDR1 SGHTA, CDR2 FQGNSA.

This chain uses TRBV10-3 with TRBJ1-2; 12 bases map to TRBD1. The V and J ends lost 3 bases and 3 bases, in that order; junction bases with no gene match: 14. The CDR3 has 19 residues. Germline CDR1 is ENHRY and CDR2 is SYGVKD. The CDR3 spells CAISDSGGGTGGAHYGYTF. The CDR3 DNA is TGTGCCATCAGTGATTCGGGTGGCGGGACAGGGGGCGCTCACTATGGCTACACCTTC.

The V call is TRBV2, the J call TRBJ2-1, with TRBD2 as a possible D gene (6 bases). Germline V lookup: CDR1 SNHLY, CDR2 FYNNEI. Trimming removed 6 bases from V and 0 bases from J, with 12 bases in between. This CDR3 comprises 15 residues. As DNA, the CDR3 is TGTGCCAGCAGCCTTAGCGGAAGCTCCTACAATGAGCAGTTCTTC. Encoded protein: CASSLSGSSYNEQFF.